The next 28 T cell receptor beta chains were all read from a single sample in a study of shared clonotypes between healthy human individuals. Produced via immunoSEQ multiplex PCR; TCRdb's table is partial and in-frame only. The sample consists of 2 million to 3 million clones, over 85% of them appearing once. The sequencing input was naive CD4+ T cells from PBMCs. This sample's subset: CD45RA+ positively selected. All receptors come from a man younger than 35 in good health. Some clones in this sample may be carry-over from other donors' samples.

A remark on this clone: Other nucleotide sequences in the sample specify the same CDR3. The CDR3 bases are TGTGCCAGTAGTATTTCGGGAGGTGCGGATACGCAGTATTTT. Its translation is CASSISGGADTQYF. V gene TRBV19 combines with J gene TRBJ2-3; the match to TRBD2 covers 7 bases. This CDR3 is built from 14 residues. The germline V gene encodes CDR1 LNHDA and CDR2 SQIVND (reference sequence). V shed 3 bases, J shed 6 bases, and the junction held 6 bases outside the gene matches.

To note about this clone: The same CDR3 also results from other DNA sequences found in this sample. This chain joins TRBV9 and TRBJ2-1, with D possibly matching TRBD1 (5 bases). The CDR3 extends over 15 amino acids. The V gene's germline CDR1 is SGDLS and CDR2 YYNGEE. V shed 0 bases and J shed 0 bases, with 7 bases lying between them. The CDR3 bases are TGTGCCAGCAGCGTAGGACAGAGCTCCTACAATGAGCAGTTCTTC. It translates to CASSVGQSSYNEQFF.

This chain links TRBV29-1 with TRBJ2-1; 9 nucleotides agree with TRBD2. J lost 9 bases, V lost 0 bases, and 6 bases had no gene match. This CDR3 comprises 14 residues. The germline CDR1 and CDR2 sequences are SQVTM and ANQGSEA. DNA of the CDR3: TGCAGCGTTGAAGATCAGGCTAGCGGGATTGAGCAGTTCTTC. Translating gives CSVEDQASGIEQFF.

The chain is built from TRBV7-8 and TRBJ1-3, with no clear D. Trimming left V 5 bases short and J 0 bases short, with 8 bases between. Germline CDR1 and CDR2: SGHVS and FQNEAQ. This CDR3 region has 14 residues. The CDR3 region is CASSADFSGNTIYF. The DNA for the CDR3 is TGTGCCAGCAGCGCCGACTTCTCTGGAAACACCATATATTTT.

The V and J genes are TRBV19 and TRBJ2-7; D uncertain. V was shortened by 8 bases and J by 2 bases, with 13 bases between the two germline ends. Germline CDR1 reads LNHDA; CDR2 reads SQIVND (reference sequence). The CDR3 has 13 amino acids. CDR3 DNA: TGTGCCAGTCAGCAGAACACTCCCTACGAGCAGTACTTC. This encodes CASQQNTPYEQYF.

The chain joins TRBV28 to TRBJ2-7, with 9 bases aligning to TRBD1. CDR1 and CDR2 from the germline V gene are MDHEN and SYDVKM. The CDR3 consists of 14 residues. Unmatched junction bases numbered 7, after V lost 6 bases and J lost 4 bases. CDR3 region: CASRRGQGFYEQYF. The CDR3 bases are TGTGCCAGCAGGCGGGGACAGGGTTTTTACGAGCAGTACTTC.

The V and J genes are TRBV30 and TRBJ2-5; D gene uncertain. CDR1 and CDR2 (germline): GTSNPN, SVGIG (reference sequence). Trimming took 0 bases from V and 5 from J, leaving 10 bases between them. CDR3 length: 13 residues. The CDR3: CAWSVGYGETQYF. CDR3 nucleotide sequence: TGTGCCTGGAGTGTGGGCTACGGGGAGACCCAGTACTTC.

The chain links TRBV6-5 to TRBJ2-7; weak D call: TRBD2 (6 bases). V was clipped by 2 bases and J by 2 bases, with 16 bases between them. The CDR3 has 16 residues. Germline CDR1 reads MNHEY; CDR2 reads SVGAGI. The CDR3 DNA follows: TGTGCCAGCAGTTACCGTGTGGGGAGGTTCCCCTACGAGCAGTACTTC. Translated: CASSYRVGRFPYEQYF.

J is TRBJ2-2 and V is TRBV14, with 7 bases aligning to TRBD2. The length of the CDR3 is 16 residues. Unmatched junction bases numbered 2, after V lost 1 base and J lost 0 bases. Germline CDR1 and CDR2: SGHDN and FVKESK. The CDR3 nucleotides are TGTGCCAGCAGCCAAGTTGCGGGAGCGAACACCGGGGAGCTGTTTTTT. This encodes CASSQVAGANTGELFF.

The genes are TRBV6-5 and TRBJ1-5, with TRBD1 matching over 7 bases. The CDR3 contains 14 residues. Per the germline V gene, CDR1 is MNHEY and CDR2 is SVGAGI. J was trimmed by 6 bases and V by 6 bases; bases with no gene match: 8. The CDR3 protein is CASSPGTVRQPQHF. The CDR3 nucleotides are TGTGCCAGCAGCCCGGGGACAGTCCGTCAGCCCCAGCATTTT.

The rearrangement uses TRBV10-3 and TRBJ2-1; 10 bases agree with TRBD2. V lost 8 bases, J lost 5 bases, and 21 bases stayed unmatched. CDR1 ENHRY and CDR2 SYGVKD come from the germline V gene. The CDR3 consists of 19 residues. CDR3 sequence: CAIARQLMGLAGVDNEQFF. CDR3 coding DNA: TGTGCCATCGCCAGACAGTTGATGGGGCTAGCGGGAGTCGACAATGAGCAGTTCTTC.

The chain recombines TRBV6-5 with TRBJ2-3; D is undetermined. The V gene's germline CDR1 is MNHEY and CDR2 SVGAGI. V dropped 0 bases and J dropped 6 bases, with 13 bases sitting between them. The CDR3 is made up of 15 amino acids. CDR3 bases: TGTGCCAGCAGTTACTCGGTACAGATCGCTGATACGCAGTATTTT. Translation: CASSYSVQIADTQYF.

This clone appeared once. The junction does not match germline at one end; this may be a read error. V usage is TRBV6-4 and J usage is TRBJ2-1, with D perhaps matching TRBD1 or TRBD2 (5 bases each). CDR1 is MRHNA, CDR2 SNTAGT, per germline. The CDR3 has 15 amino acids. The CDR3 reads CASCDRDGSYNEQFF. The CDR3 DNA is TGTGCCAGCTGTGACCGGGACGGATCCTACAATGAGCAGTTCTTC.

The chain carries TRBV5-5 and TRBJ1-2; D remains ambiguous. Trimming removed 0 bases at V and 4 bases at J, with 7 bases between. This CDR3 has 13 amino acids. CDR1 and CDR2 (germline): SGHKS, YYEKEE (reference sequence). The CDR3 coding sequence is TGTGCCAGCAGCTTGGGCCAGCTCTATGGCTACACCTTC. Its protein is CASSLGQLYGYTF.

About this clone itself: Within the sample, other DNA sequences also encode this same CDR3. The rearrangement uses TRBV7-3 and TRBJ1-3; TRBD1 might be the D (5 bases). V was trimmed by 2 bases and J by 0 bases, leaving 5 bases between them. Germline lookup yields CDR1 SGHTA and CDR2 FQGTGA. The CDR3 extends over 14 amino acids. This CDR3 reads CASSLGTSGNTIYF. The CDR3 nucleotides are TGTGCCAGCAGCTTAGGGACCTCTGGAAACACCATATATTTT. Variable domain in full (rest from reference TRBV7-3 and TRBJ1-3): GAGVSQTPSNKVTEKGKYVELRCDPISGHTALYWYRQSLGQGPEFLIYFQGTGAADDSGLPNDRFFAVRPEGSVSTLKIQRTERGDSAVYLCASSLGTSGNTIYFGEGSWLTVV.

This chain connects TRBV5-1 to TRBJ2-1; D unresolved. Germline values: CDR1 SGHRS, CDR2 YFSETQ. The germline V and J ends were trimmed by 0 bases and 6 bases, with 13 bases remaining between them. This CDR3 region has 15 residues. This CDR3 is CASSLGLLGSNEQFF. DNA of the CDR3: TGCGCCAGCAGCTTGGGATTATTGGGATCCAATGAGCAGTTCTTC.

The sample holds a few counts of this clone. The genes are TRBV7-2 and TRBJ1-5; the D gene is possibly TRBD1 (6 bases). The V end lost 5 bases, the J end lost 5 bases, and 13 bases lay between the germline ends. This CDR3 has 14 residues. CDR1 is SGHTA and CDR2 is FQGNSA in the germline V gene. This chain's CDR3 is CASSGKTGDQPQHF. CDR3 DNA: TGTGCCAGCAGCGGCAAGACAGGAGATCAGCCCCAGCATTTT.

CDR3 loop: CASSLRAGTGSYNEQFF. The CDR3, as DNA: TGTGCCAGCAGCTTAAGGGCCGGGACAGGGTCCTACAATGAGCAGTTCTTC. This chain connects TRBV7-3 to TRBJ2-1; TRBD1 matches 9 bases. The V gene end was trimmed by 1 base and the J gene end by 1 base; junction bases not matched to a gene: 5. The CDR3 length is 17 residues. Germline loops: CDR1 SGHTA, CDR2 FQGTGA.

As concerns this clone: The same CDR3 also results from other DNA sequences found in this sample. V is TRBV5-1 and J is TRBJ2-7, with 10 bases aligning to TRBD1. This CDR3 comprises 14 residues. The germline gives CDR1 SGHRS, CDR2 YFSETQ. V lost 2 bases and J lost 6; bases outside the gene matches: 5. The CDR3 DNA reads as TGCGCCAGCAGCTTTGGGACAGGGGATGGCGAGCAGTACTTC. This codes for CASSFGTGDGEQYF.

The chain couples TRBV14 to TRBJ2-2; weak D call: TRBD1 (5 bases). The CDR3 totals 14 residues. Trimming pared 6 bases from V and 2 bases from J, leaving 10 bases between. Germline V gives CDR1 SGHDN, CDR2 FVKESK. The CDR3 is CASRQDVNTGELFF. The CDR3 region has the DNA TGTGCCAGCAGACAGGATGTAAACACCGGGGAGCTGTTTTTT.

This clone was observed a single time. The chain combines TRBV18 with TRBJ1-2; D might be TRBD1 (5 bases). The length of the CDR3 is 14 residues. Per the germline V gene, CDR1 is KGHSH and CDR2 is LQKENI. V lost 5 bases and J lost 8, with 18 bases in between. The chain's CDR3 is CASSDSRQGIGYTF. Written as DNA, the CDR3 is TGTGCCAGCTCAGACTCCAGGCAGGGCATCGGCTACACCTTC.

This chain links TRBV5-6 with TRBJ1-2; a weak D match, TRBD1 (6 bases). V was cut by 4 bases and J by 7 bases, with 17 bases left in between. This CDR3 spans 14 amino acids. Germline V gives CDR1 SGHDT, CDR2 YYEEEE. For the CDR3, the DNA is TGTGCCAGCAGCCCTAACAGGGACGGCGGTGGCTACACCTTC. This encodes CASSPNRDGGGYTF. The full variable domain, its missing parts supplied by reference TRBV5-6 and TRBJ1-2, is DAGVTQSPTHLIKTRGQQVTLRCSPKSGHDTVSWYQQALGQGPQFIFQYYEEEERQRGNFPDRFSGHQFPNYSSELNVNALLLGDSALYLCASSPNRDGGGYTFGSGTRLTVV.

With respect to this clone: Other DNA sequences in the sample encode the same CDR3. This rearrangement joins TRBV18 to TRBJ2-2; tentative D call: TRBD2 (6 bases). CDR3 size: 16 residues. Trimming cost V 1 base and J 0 bases, with 9 bases left between them. The germline gives CDR1 KGHSH, CDR2 LQKENI. CDR3 coding DNA: TGTGCCAGCTCACCACGATCGGGGGCGAACACCGGGGAGCTGTTTTTT. Its translation: CASSPRSGANTGELFF.

The chain joins TRBV5-4 to TRBJ2-3, with 9 bases identical to TRBD2. Germline-derived CDR1 and CDR2 are SGHNT and YYREEE (reference sequence). The length of the CDR3 is 15 residues. Trimming at V came to 4 bases and at J to 4 bases, leaving 7 bases not matched to a gene. The CDR3 DNA reads as TGTGCCAGCAGCAGTTTAGCGGGAGTCGCAGATACGCAGTATTTT. Translated: CASSSLAGVADTQYF.

The chain combines TRBV11-2 with TRBJ1-2; 7 bases are shared with TRBD1. The CDR3 spans 16 residues. V shed 4 bases, J shed 4 bases, and the junction held 12 bases outside the gene matches. Looked up from germline, CDR1 is SGHAT and CDR2 is FQNNGV. CDR3 in DNA: TGTGCCAGCAGCTATCAAACAGGGGTGGCCGGCTATGGCTACACCTTC. Translated: CASSYQTGVAGYGYTF.

The J gene is TRBJ2-1, the V gene TRBV7-2; D gene uncertain. The ends were cut back, 1 base at V and 5 bases at J, with 15 bases in the middle. Looked up from germline, CDR1 is SGHTA and CDR2 is FQGNSA. The CDR3 consists of 16 residues. This CDR3 reads CASSLGVVPLHNEQFF. In nucleotides, the CDR3 is TGTGCCAGCAGCTTAGGTGTTGTACCGCTTCACAATGAGCAGTTCTTC.

The chain carries TRBV7-6 and TRBJ2-7; 9 bases are shared with TRBD1. The J segment lost 1 base and the V segment lost 5 bases, leaving 9 bases of the junction unmatched. The CDR3 runs to 16 residues. Germline CDR1 is SGHVS and CDR2 is FNYEAQ. CDR3 sequence: CASSAITGTGSYEQYF. The DNA for the CDR3 is TGTGCCAGCAGCGCAATCACCGGGACAGGGTCCTACGAGCAGTACTTC.

V usage is TRBV18 and J usage is TRBJ2-1, with 10 bases that match TRBD2. The CDR3 loop spans 14 amino acids. CDR1 is KGHSH, CDR2 LQKENI, per germline. V lost 4 bases and J lost 8; bases outside the gene matches: 5. CDR3 nucleotides: TGTGCCAGCTCACGAGGACTAGCGGTTGATGAGCAGTTCTTC. Protein: CASSRGLAVDEQFF.